The clone carrying this T cell receptor (beta chain) was counted a few times. This sample is drawn from a study of CD8 T cells in ankylosing spondylitis. In TCRdb, the 5' RACE reads were re-called with MiXCR into one record per CDR3 protein. The sample gives 200,000 to 250,000 distinct CDR3 sequences, roughly a tenth of which show up once; 21% is in the top ten. Per germline, CDR1 MNHEY and CDR2 SMNVEV (reference sequence). V was trimmed by 5 bases and J by 0 bases, leaving 7 bases between them. The CDR3 sequence is 13 residues long. This TCR came from a male donor with ankylosing spondylitis or in good health (not recorded which). Sequencing input: blood, either unsorted or a sorted T cell fraction (not recorded which). The chain has TRBV27 and TRBJ2-5; D ambiguous. CDR3 DNA: TGTGCCAGCAGTGCCTACAACCAAGAGACCCAGTACTTC. Protein: CASSAYNQETQYF.